This T cell receptor beta chain stems from a study of Graves' ophthalmopathy and Graves' hyperthyroidism. General study findings and limits: A model built from 13 signatures distinguished ophthalmopathy from stable hyperthyroidism with roughly 90% sensitivity and about 80% specificity.

The germline CDR1 and CDR2 sequences are LGHNA and YNFKEQ. The CDR3 sequence is 14 residues long. V was cut by 0 bases and J by 5 bases, with 11 bases left in between. This clonotype was seen repeatedly, ten times or more. Its antigen is unidentified. Beta-chain TCR CDR3 regions were amplified from RNA transcripts. The library came from an HTBI-primed first-round RT-PCR and a second-round multiplex PCR. A single record per CDR3 protein comes from TCRdb applying MiXCR to the multiplex PCR reads. The sample lists over 500,000 distinct CDR3 sequences, 22% occurring once. Clinical symptoms, serum thyroxine, TRAb, thyroid ultrasound and orbital computed tomography formed the basis of diagnosis. PBMCs were obtained from roughly 9.4 ml of fresh peripheral blood.

Sample: peripheral blood. This TCR came from a woman younger than 35 with stable Graves' hyperthyroidism. Some clones in this sample may be carry-over from other donors' samples. V is TRBV4-2 and J is TRBJ2-7, with D perhaps TRBD2 (5 bases). The CDR3 DNA follows: TGTGCCAGCAGCCAAGACGTGGCTAGCCACGAGCAGTACTTC. Its translation is CASSQDVASHEQYF.